Below, one T cell receptor beta chain is given with its context. Its antigen is as yet unknown. The data originate from a study of OX40 agonist ivuxolimab in advanced cancers. Study-wide background: Of the patients, three showed partial responses, one with hepatocellular carcinoma and two with cutaneous melanoma. Study-wide findings and caveats: On average, a greater number of expanded clones characterised CD8+ T cells relative to CD4+. CD4+ and CD8+ T cells in blood underwent clonal expansion by week 6 at 0.1 to 3.0 mg/kg.

Sequenced by immunoSEQ multiplex PCR; TCRdb stores in-frame clones only, minus some. The data hold more than 95,000 clones, with about 90% observed a single time. CDR1 is SGDLS, CDR2 YYNGEE, per germline. V was pared by 0 bases and J by 0 bases, with 8 bases between. The CDR3 covers 15 residues. Blood samples were obtained at baseline, cycle 4 day 1, and cycle 7 day 1. This chain joins TRBV9 and TRBJ2-3; D uncertain. The source was CD4+ or CD8+ T cells sorted from blood, collected in a trial of the OX40 agonist ivuxolimab. The sequence came from an adult with an advanced solid tumor such as melanoma, head and neck, liver or kidney cancer. CDR3: CASSVGVGSTDTQYF. CDR3 in DNA: TGTGCCAGCAGCGTAGGAGTGGGAAGCACAGATACGCAGTATTTT.